The sequence of this T cell receptor beta chain was determined in a study of metastatic and nonmetastatic thyroid tumors. MiXCR reprocessed the PCR reads for TCRdb. Found here are 40,000 or so clones, roughly 19% of them singletons; the top ten hold around 19%. Ahead of thyroid surgery, no patient had received treatment of any kind. The V end was cut by 5 bases, the J end by 9 bases, with 14 bases between. Germline assignment: CDR1 SNHLY and CDR2 FYNNEI. This CDR3 comprises 13 residues. The clonotype comes from a female donor with papillary thyroid cancer or a benign thyroid nodule (not recorded which). Some clones in this sample may be carry-over from other donors' samples. The rearrangement links TRBV2 to TRBJ2-1; D call uncertain. Sequencing input: blood. The CDR3 loop reads CASSSDFSIEQFF. Written as DNA, the CDR3 is TGTGCCAGCAGTTCAGACTTTTCGATTGAGCAGTTCTTC.